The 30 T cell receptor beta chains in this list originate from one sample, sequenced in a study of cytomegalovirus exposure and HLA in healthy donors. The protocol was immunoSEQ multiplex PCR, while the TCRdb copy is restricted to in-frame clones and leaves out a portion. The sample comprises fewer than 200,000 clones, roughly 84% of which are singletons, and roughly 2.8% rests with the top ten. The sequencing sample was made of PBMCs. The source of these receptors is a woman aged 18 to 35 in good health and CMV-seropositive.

The CDR3 reads CASGAQRGDTGELFF. CDR3 coding DNA: TGTGCCAGCGGTGCCCAGCGGGGGGACACCGGGGAGCTGTTTTTT. The gene calls are TRBV7-9 and TRBJ2-2; 9 positions agree with TRBD2. V was pared by 8 bases and J by 3 bases, with 7 bases of the junction left unmatched. Germline V gives CDR1 SEHNR, CDR2 FQNEAQ (reference sequence). This CDR3 spans 15 amino acids.

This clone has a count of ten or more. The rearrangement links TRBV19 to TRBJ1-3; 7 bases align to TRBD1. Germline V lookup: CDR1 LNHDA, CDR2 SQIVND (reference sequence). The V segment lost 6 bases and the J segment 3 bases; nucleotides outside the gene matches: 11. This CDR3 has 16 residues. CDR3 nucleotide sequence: TGTGCCAGTAGCGCCCCGGGAGGGGGCAGTGGAAACACCATATATTTT. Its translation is CASSAPGGGSGNTIYF.

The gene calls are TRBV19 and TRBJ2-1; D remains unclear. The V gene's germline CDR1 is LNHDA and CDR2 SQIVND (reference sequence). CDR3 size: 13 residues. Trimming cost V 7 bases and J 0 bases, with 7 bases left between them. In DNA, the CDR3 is TGTGCCAGTATCGGTCGCTCCTACAATGAGCAGTTCTTC. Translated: CASIGRSYNEQFF.

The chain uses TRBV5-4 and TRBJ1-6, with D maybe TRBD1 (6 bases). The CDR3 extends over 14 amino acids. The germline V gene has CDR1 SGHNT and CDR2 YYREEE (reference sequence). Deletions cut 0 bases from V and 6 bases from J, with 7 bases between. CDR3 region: CASSLEQGNSPLHF. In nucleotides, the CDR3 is TGTGCCAGCAGCTTGGAACAGGGTAATTCACCCCTCCACTTT.

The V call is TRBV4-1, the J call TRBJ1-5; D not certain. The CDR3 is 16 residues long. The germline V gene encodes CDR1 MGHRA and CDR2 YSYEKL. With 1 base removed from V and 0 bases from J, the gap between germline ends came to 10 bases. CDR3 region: CASSQGGDYSNQPQHF. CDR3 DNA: TGCGCCAGCAGCCAAGGGGGAGATTATAGCAATCAGCCCCAGCATTTT.

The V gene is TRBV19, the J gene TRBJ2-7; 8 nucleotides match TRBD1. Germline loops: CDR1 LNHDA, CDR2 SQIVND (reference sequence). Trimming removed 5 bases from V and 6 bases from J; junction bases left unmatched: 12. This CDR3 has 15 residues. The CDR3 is CASSSQGARGGEQYF. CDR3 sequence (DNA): TGTGCCAGTAGTTCCCAGGGGGCCAGAGGGGGCGAGCAGTACTTC.

The CDR3 coding sequence is TGCAGTGCCCCAATACAGGAGGGCTACACCTTC. Translating gives CSAPIQEGYTF. V and J are TRBV20-1 and TRBJ1-2; TRBD1 is a possible D gene (5 bases). This CDR3 is built from 11 residues. Trimming removed 6 bases from V and 8 bases from J, with 13 bases in between. Germline V gene lookup returns CDR1 DFQATT and CDR2 SNEGSKA (reference sequence).

CDR3 sequence: CASSYRQGILTDTQYF. The CDR3 bases are TGTGCCAGCAGTTACCGACAGGGGATTCTCACAGATACGCAGTATTTT. V is TRBV6-5 and J is TRBJ2-3; the match to TRBD1 covers 8 bases. After removal of 2 bases from V and 2 bases from J, the junction contained 6 bases not matched to a gene. The V gene's germline CDR1 is MNHEY and CDR2 SVGAGI. CDR3 length: 16 amino acids.

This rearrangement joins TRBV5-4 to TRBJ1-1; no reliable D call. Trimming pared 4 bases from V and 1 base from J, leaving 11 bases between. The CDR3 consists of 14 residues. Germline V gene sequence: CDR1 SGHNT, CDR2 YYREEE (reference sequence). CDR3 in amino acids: CASSPAGWNTEAFF. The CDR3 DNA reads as TGTGCCAGCAGCCCCGCGGGCTGGAACACTGAAGCTTTCTTT.

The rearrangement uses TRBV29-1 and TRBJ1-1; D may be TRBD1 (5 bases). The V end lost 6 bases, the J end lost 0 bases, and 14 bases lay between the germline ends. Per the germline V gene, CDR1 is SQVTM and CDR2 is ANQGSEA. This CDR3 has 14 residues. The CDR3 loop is CSVGRQYMNTEAFF. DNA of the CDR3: TGCAGCGTCGGGAGACAGTACATGAACACTGAAGCTTTCTTT.

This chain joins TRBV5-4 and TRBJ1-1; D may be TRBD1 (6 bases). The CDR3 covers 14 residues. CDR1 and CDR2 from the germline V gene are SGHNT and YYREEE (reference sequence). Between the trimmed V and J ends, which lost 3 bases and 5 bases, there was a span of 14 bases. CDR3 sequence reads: CASSSKQGGTEAFF. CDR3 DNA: TGTGCCAGCAGCTCTAAACAGGGTGGTACTGAAGCTTTCTTT.

The chain's CDR3 is CASSLAGGSNSPLHF. CDR3 in DNA: TGTGCCAGCAGCTTAGCAGGGGGCAGTAATTCACCCCTCCACTTT. V usage is TRBV7-6 and J usage is TRBJ1-6; TRBD1 agrees at 7 bases. The CDR3 loop spans 15 amino acids. J lost 6 bases, V lost 0 bases, and 2 bases had no gene match. Germline-derived CDR1 and CDR2 are SGHVS and FNYEAQ.

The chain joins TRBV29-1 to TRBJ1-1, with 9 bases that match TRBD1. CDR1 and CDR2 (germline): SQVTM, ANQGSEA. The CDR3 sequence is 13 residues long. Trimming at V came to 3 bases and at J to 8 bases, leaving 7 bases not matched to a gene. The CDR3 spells CSVESDRGWEAFF. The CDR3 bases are TGCAGCGTTGAGTCGGACAGGGGTTGGGAAGCTTTCTTT. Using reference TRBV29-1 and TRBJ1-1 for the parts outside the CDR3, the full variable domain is SAVISQKPSRDICQRGTSLTIQCQVDSQVTMMFWYRQQPGQSLTLIATANQGSEATYESGFVIDKFPISRPNLTFSTLTVSNMSPEDSSIYLCSVESDRGWEAFFGQGTRLTVV.

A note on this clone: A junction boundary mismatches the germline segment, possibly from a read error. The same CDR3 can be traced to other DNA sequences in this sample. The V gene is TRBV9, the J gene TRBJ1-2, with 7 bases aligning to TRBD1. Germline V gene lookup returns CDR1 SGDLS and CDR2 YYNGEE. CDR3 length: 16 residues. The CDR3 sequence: CASQKDPGQTNYGYTF. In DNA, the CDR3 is TGTGCCAGCCAAAAAGACCCGGGACAGACTAACTATGGCTACACCTTT. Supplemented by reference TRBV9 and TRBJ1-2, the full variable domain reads DSGVTQTPKHLITATGQRVTLRCSPRSGDLSVYWYQQSLDQGLQFLIQYYNGEERAKGNILERFSAQQFPDLHSELNLSSLELGDSALYFCASQKDPGQTNYGYTFGSGTRLTVV.

CDR3: CASSLGLEGYEQYF. The CDR3 coding sequence is TGTGCCAGCAGCTTAGGCTTGGAGGGCTACGAGCAGTACTTC. The V gene is TRBV7-6, the J gene TRBJ2-7; a weak D match, TRBD2 (6 bases). The germline V and J ends were trimmed by 1 base and 3 bases, with 10 bases remaining between them. This CDR3 contains 14 residues. The germline gives CDR1 SGHVS, CDR2 FNYEAQ.

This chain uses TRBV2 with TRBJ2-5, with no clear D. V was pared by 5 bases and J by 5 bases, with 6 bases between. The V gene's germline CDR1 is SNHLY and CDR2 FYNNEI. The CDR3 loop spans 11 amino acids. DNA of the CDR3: TGTGCCAGCAGTCTCCTGGAGACCCAGTACTTC. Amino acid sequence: CASSLLETQYF.

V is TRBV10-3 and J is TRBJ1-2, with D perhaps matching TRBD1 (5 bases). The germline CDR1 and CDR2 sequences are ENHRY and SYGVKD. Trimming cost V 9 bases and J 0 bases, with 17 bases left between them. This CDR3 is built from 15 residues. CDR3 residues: CAIDQEGPANYGYTF. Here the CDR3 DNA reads TGTGCCATTGACCAGGAGGGGCCCGCTAACTATGGCTACACCTTC.

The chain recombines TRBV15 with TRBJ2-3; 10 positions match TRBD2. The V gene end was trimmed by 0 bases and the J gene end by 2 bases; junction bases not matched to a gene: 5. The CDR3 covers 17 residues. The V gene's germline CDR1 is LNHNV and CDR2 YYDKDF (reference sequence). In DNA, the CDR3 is TGTGCCACCAGCAGAGAAGGTAGCGGGGGGCCCACAGATACGCAGTATTTT. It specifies CATSREGSGGPTDTQYF.

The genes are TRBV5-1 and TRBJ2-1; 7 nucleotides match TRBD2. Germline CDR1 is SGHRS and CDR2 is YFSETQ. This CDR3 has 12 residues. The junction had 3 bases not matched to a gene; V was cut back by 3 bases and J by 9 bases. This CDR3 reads CASSSGRGEQFF. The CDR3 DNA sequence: TGCGCCAGCAGCTCTGGGAGGGGTGAGCAGTTCTTC. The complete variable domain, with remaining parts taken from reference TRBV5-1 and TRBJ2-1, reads KAGVTQTPRYLIKTRGQQVTLSCSPISGHRSVSWYQQTPGQGLQFLFEYFSETQRNKGNFPGRFSGRQFSNSRSEMNVSTLELGDSALYLCASSSGRGEQFFGPGTRLTVL.

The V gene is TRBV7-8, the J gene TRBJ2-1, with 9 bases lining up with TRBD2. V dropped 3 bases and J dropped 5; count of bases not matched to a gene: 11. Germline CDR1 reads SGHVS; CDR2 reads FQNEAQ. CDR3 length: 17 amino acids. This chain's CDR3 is CASSLTSGPTGDNEQFF. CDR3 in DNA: TGTGCCAGCAGCTTGACTAGCGGCCCCACCGGGGACAATGAGCAGTTCTTC.

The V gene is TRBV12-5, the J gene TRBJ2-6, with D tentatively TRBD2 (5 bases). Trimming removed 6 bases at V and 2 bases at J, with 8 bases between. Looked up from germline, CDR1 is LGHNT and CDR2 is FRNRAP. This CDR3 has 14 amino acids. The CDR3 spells CASGRDTGANVLTF. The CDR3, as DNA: TGTGCTAGTGGGAGGGATACTGGGGCCAACGTCCTGACTTTC.

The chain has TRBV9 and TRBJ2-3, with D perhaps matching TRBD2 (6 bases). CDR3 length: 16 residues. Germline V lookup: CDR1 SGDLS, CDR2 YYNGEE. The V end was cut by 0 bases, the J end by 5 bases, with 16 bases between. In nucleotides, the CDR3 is TGTGCCAGCAGCGTAGCCGGGGGTGGGTTCGGAGATACGCAGTATTTT. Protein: CASSVAGGGFGDTQYF.

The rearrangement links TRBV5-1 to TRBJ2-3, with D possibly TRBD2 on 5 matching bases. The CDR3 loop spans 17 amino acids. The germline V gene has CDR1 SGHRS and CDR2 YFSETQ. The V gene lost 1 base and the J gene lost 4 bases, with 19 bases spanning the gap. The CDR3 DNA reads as TGCGCCAGCAGCTTGTGGGCTGTCGGGGTGGCGGCAGATACGCAGTATTTT. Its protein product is CASSLWAVGVAADTQYF.

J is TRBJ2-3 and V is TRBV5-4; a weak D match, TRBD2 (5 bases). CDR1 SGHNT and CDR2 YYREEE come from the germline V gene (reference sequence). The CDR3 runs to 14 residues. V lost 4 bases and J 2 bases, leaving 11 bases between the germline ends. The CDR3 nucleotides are TGTGCCAGCAGCCGCCGGGGTGACACAGATACGCAGTATTTT. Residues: CASSRRGDTDTQYF.

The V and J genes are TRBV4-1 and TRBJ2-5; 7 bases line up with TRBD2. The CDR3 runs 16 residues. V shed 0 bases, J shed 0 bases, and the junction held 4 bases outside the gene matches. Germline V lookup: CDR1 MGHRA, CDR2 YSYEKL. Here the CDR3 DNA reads TGCGCCAGCAGCCAAGATCCAGCGGGGAACCAAGAGACCCAGTACTTC. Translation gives CASSQDPAGNQETQYF.

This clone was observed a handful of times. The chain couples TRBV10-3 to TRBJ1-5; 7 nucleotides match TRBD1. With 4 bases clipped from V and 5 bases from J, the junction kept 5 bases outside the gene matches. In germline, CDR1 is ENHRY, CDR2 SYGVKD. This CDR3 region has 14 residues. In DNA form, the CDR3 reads TGTGCCATCAGTGGTGGGCAGGGGGATCAGCCCCAGCATTTT. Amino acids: CAISGGQGDQPQHF.

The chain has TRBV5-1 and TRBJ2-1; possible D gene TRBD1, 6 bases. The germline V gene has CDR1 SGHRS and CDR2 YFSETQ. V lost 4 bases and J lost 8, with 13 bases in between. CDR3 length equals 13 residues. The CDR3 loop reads CASSAARGYEQFF. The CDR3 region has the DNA TGCGCCAGCAGCGCAGCCAGGGGTTATGAGCAGTTCTTC.

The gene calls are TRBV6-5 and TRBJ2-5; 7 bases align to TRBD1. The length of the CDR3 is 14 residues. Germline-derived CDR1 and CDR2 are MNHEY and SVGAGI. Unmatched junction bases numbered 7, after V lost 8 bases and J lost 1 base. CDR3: CASSPGTVQETQYF. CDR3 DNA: TGTGCCAGCTCGCCGGGGACAGTCCAAGAGACCCAGTACTTC.

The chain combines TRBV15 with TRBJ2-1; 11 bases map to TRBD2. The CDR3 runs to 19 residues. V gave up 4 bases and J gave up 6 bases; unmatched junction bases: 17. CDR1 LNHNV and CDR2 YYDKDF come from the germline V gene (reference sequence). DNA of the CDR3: TGTGCCACCAGCACTAATAGCGGGGGGGAAGGCTGGATTGTCAATGAGCAGTTCTTC. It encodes CATSTNSGGEGWIVNEQFF.

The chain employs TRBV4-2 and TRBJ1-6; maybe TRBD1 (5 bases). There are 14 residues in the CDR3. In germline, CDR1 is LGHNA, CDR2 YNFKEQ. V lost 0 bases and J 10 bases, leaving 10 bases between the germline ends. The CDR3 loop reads CASSQEGTWSPLHF. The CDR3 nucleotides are TGTGCCAGCAGCCAAGAGGGGACTTGGTCACCCCTCCACTTT.